Shown below are 18 T cell receptor beta chains from a single sample sequenced in a study of shared clonotypes between healthy human individuals. Only in-frame clones appear in the TCRdb table, and some are missing; sequencing was by immunoSEQ multiplex PCR. The sample has over 2 million clones, 85% to 95% seen once; the top ten hold about 0.13%. Material: naive CD4+ T cells sorted from blood. The sample's subset: CD45RA+ positively selected. These receptors all come from a man aged 18 to 29 in good health.

The V gene is TRBV5-4, the J gene TRBJ1-6; a possible D gene is TRBD1 (5 bases). CDR1 and CDR2 (germline): SGHNT, YYREEE (reference sequence). Deletions cut 2 bases from V and 7 bases from J, with 10 bases between. The CDR3 contains 14 residues. The CDR3 sequence is CASSFGGGNSPLHF. The CDR3 coding sequence is TGTGCCAGCAGCTTTGGCGGGGGAAATTCACCCCTCCACTTT.

This chain links TRBV28 with TRBJ2-1; D is possibly TRBD2 (5 bases). Trimming took off 6 bases at V and 9 bases at J, with 18 bases between the two ends. Germline-derived CDR1 and CDR2 are MDHEN and SYDVKM. The CDR3 covers 14 residues. CDR3 coding DNA: TGTGCCAGCAGCTCCCCTTTGAGGGCCGGTGAGCAGTTCTTC. Translation: CASSSPLRAGEQFF.

V usage is TRBV11-3 and J usage is TRBJ2-7, with D uncertain. Trimming shortened V by 5 bases and J by 2 bases, and 10 bases separated the two germline ends. Germline CDR1 is SGHNT and CDR2 is YENEEA. This CDR3 spans 13 amino acids. CDR3 DNA sequence: TGTGCCAGCAGCGCAGGCAACCCCTACGAGCAGTACTTC. It is translated as CASSAGNPYEQYF.

This chain connects TRBV6-1 to TRBJ2-1, with D possibly TRBD1 on 6 matching bases. The V gene's germline CDR1 is MNHNS and CDR2 SASEGT. Trimming took off 6 bases at V and 3 bases at J, with 12 bases between the two ends. This CDR3 is built from 14 residues. DNA for the CDR3: TGTGCCAGCAGGCCCAGGGGATACTACAATGAGCAGTTCTTC. It is translated as CASRPRGYYNEQFF.

CDR3 amino acids: CASSPLTQDNEQFF. The CDR3 nucleotides are TGTGCCAGCTCACCGCTAACGCAAGACAATGAGCAGTTCTTC. The genes are TRBV18 and TRBJ2-1; D remains unclear. In germline, CDR1 is KGHSH, CDR2 LQKENI. Trimming cost V 3 bases and J 5 bases, with 11 bases left between them. The CDR3 is 14 residues long.

The V gene is TRBV4-1, the J gene TRBJ1-3; 8 positions agree with TRBD1. The germline CDR1 and CDR2 sequences are MGHRA and YSYEKL. The ends lost 3 bases at V and 9 bases at J; junction bases unmatched: 4. The CDR3 is 13 residues long. The chain's CDR3 is CASSQPTGGTIYF. In DNA, the CDR3 is TGCGCCAGCAGCCAGCCTACAGGGGGCACCATATATTTT.

V and J are TRBV6-5 and TRBJ2-1; D not resolved. V lost 6 bases to trimming and J lost 8 bases, with 8 bases between them. This CDR3 spans 11 amino acids. The V gene's germline CDR1 is MNHEY and CDR2 SVGAGI. In DNA form, the CDR3 reads TGTGCCAGCAGCCGCTCGGATGAGCAGTTCTTC. Encoded protein: CASSRSDEQFF.

The chain has TRBV10-2 and TRBJ2-1; D call uncertain. Trimming shortened V by 7 bases and J by 5 bases, and 15 bases separated the two germline ends. CDR1 is WSHSY, CDR2 SAAADI, per germline. The CDR3 runs 14 residues. The CDR3: CASMLVVLNNEQFF. The CDR3 nucleotides read TGCGCCAGCATGTTGGTGGTACTTAACAATGAGCAGTTCTTC.

The V call is TRBV10-2, the J call TRBJ2-7; TRBD1 is a possible D gene (6 bases). The V end was cut by 3 bases, the J end by 3 bases, with 6 bases between. Germline V gene lookup returns CDR1 WSHSY and CDR2 SAAADI. The CDR3 runs to 12 residues. Here the CDR3 DNA reads TGCGCCAGCAGTGACAGGGGCTACGAGCAGTACTTC. Residues: CASSDRGYEQYF.

The chain recombines TRBV6-6 with TRBJ1-1, with TRBD1 as a possible D gene (5 bases). This CDR3 has 14 amino acids. Germline loops: CDR1 MNHNY, CDR2 SVGAGI (reference sequence). The V and J ends lost 8 bases and 6 bases respectively, with 19 bases between them. CDR3 loop: CASRFLREDPEAFF. Written as DNA, the CDR3 is TGTGCCAGCCGGTTCCTCAGGGAGGACCCTGAAGCTTTCTTT.

The chain is built from TRBV5-1 and TRBJ1-2, with unresolved D. The CDR3 consists of 14 residues. V was cut by 4 bases and J by 4 bases, with 14 bases left in between. Germline V gives CDR1 SGHRS, CDR2 YFSETQ. This chain's CDR3 is CASSPPLPGYGYTF. For the CDR3, the DNA is TGCGCCAGCAGCCCCCCCCTCCCGGGCTATGGCTACACCTTC.

This chain connects TRBV6-1 to TRBJ1-2; possible D gene TRBD1, 5 bases. V was cut by 2 bases and J by 8 bases, with 9 bases left in between. This CDR3 contains 12 residues. From germline, CDR1 is MNHNS and CDR2 SASEGT. This CDR3 is CASSESRAGYTF. CDR3 sequence (DNA): TGTGCCAGCAGTGAAAGCAGGGCGGGCTACACCTTC.

J is TRBJ2-1 and V is TRBV4-3; 7 nucleotides line up with TRBD2. This CDR3 region has 16 residues. With V trimmed by 0 bases and J by 5 bases, 7 bases remained unmatched. The germline gives CDR1 LGHNA, CDR2 YSLEER. The CDR3 DNA sequence: TGCGCCAGCAGCCAAGATCTTGGGGGAGGGGACAATGAGCAGTTCTTC. Its translation: CASSQDLGGGDNEQFF.

The gene calls are TRBV18 and TRBJ1-2; D gene unclear. The CDR3 runs 13 residues. Trimming removed 6 bases from V and 4 bases from J, with 12 bases in between. Germline loops: CDR1 KGHSH, CDR2 LQKENI. CDR3 sequence: CASSSASGYGYTF. In DNA, the CDR3 is TGTGCCAGCTCCTCCGCTTCAGGCTATGGCTACACCTTC.

The J gene is TRBJ1-5, the V gene TRBV15, with D possibly being TRBD1 (5 bases). The CDR3 length is 15 residues. Deletions cut 0 bases from V and 2 bases from J, with 8 bases between. CDR1 and CDR2 (germline): LNHNV, YYDKDF (reference sequence). The CDR3 DNA follows: TGTGCCACCAGCAGAGAGAGGGGTGGCAATCAGCCCCAGCATTTT. Protein product: CATSRERGGNQPQHF.

This chain joins TRBV4-3 and TRBJ2-7; 9 nucleotides agree with TRBD2. Germline V gene sequence: CDR1 LGHNA, CDR2 YSLEER. CDR3 length: 15 amino acids. V was pared by 4 bases and J by 5 bases, with 9 bases of the junction left unmatched. CDR3 protein: CASSPIVASGNEQYF. CDR3 bases: TGCGCCAGCAGCCCAATCGTCGCTAGCGGGAACGAGCAGTACTTC.

The V call is TRBV6-5, the J call TRBJ2-7; 7 nucleotides match TRBD1. CDR3 length: 14 amino acids. V gave up 6 bases and J gave up 3 bases; unmatched junction bases: 8. Germline CDR1 reads MNHEY; CDR2 reads SVGAGI. The CDR3 DNA is TGTGCCAGCAGATTACCGGGACAGAACTACGAGCAGTACTTC. This gives the protein CASRLPGQNYEQYF.

This clone came up once. V is TRBV4-1 and J is TRBJ2-7; D may be TRBD1 or TRBD2 (5 bases each). This CDR3 has 11 amino acids. Trimming left V 1 base short and J 10 bases short, with 8 bases between. Germline assignment: CDR1 MGHRA and CDR2 YSYEKL. CDR3 DNA: TGCGCCAGCAGCCAAGCAGGGAGTCAGTACTTC. Encoded protein: CASSQAGSQYF.